The clone carrying this T cell receptor (beta chain) was found many times. Its target is unknown. These data belong to a study of spatial heterogeneity in lung cancer. At the level of the study: Alpha-chain sequences were consistently detected in smaller numbers than beta-chain sequences.

Specified time point: sample taken at primary tumor resection. Unsorted samples of tumor, nontumor lung or frozen PBMC had their whole RNA sequenced. Notes on the study in general: Expanded alpha and beta TCR counts within tumors tracked tumor mutation counts. Ubiquitous and regional nonsynonymous mutations were each tracked by the matching count of ubiquitous or regional expanded TCRs.

The presence of a unique molecular identifier marked each TCR cDNA molecule. Using its own MiXCR run on the 5' RACE reads, TCRdb lists one record per CDR3 protein. In the table there are about 100,000 distinct CDR3 sequences, approximately 4% of which are singletons. The CDR3 spans 14 residues. Trimming shortened V by 0 bases and J by 4 bases, and 7 bases separated the two germline ends. Per germline, CDR1 SGHNT and CDR2 YYREEE (reference sequence). Sequencing was performed on lung tumor tissue, taken at surgery. This TCR came from a male donor with early-stage non-small cell lung cancer. The chain has TRBV5-4 and TRBJ2-2, with D perhaps matching TRBD2 (6 bases). CDR3 DNA sequence: TGTGCCAGCAGCTTGGTGGGGGGCACCGGGGAGCTGTTTTTT. Translated: CASSLVGGTGELFF.